The 5 T cell receptor beta chains given below trace back to one sample, sequenced in a study of T cell responses to AZD1222 COVID-19 vaccine. Data came from immunoSEQ multiplex PCR; TCRdb stores just in-frame clones and leaves some out. The repertoire has about 66,000 clones, more than 85% of them found once; the top ten carry 15% to 20%. The sample was peripheral blood, taken on day 0 of AZD1222 vaccination. Every receptor here comes from an adult in good health.

The chain carries TRBV3-1 (or the pseudogene TRBV3-2) and TRBJ2-5; TRBD2 agrees at 10 bases. The CDR3 consists of 19 residues. CDR1 is LGHDT and CDR2 is YNNKEL in the germline V gene (reference sequence). Trimming took 3 bases from V and 5 from J; bases not matched to a gene: 18. The CDR3 sequence is CASSQVLSGGAEEWETQYF. The CDR3, as DNA: TGTGCCAGCAGCCAGGTTCTGAGCGGGGGGGCCGAGGAGTGGGAGACCCAGTACTTC.

The V call is TRBV6-6, the J call TRBJ1-5, with a tentative D call TRBD1 (6 bases). This CDR3 has 16 residues. Trimming took off 6 bases at V and 0 bases at J, with 15 bases between the two ends. Germline V CDR1 and CDR2: MNHNY, SVGAGI (reference sequence). CDR3 DNA sequence: TGTGCCAGCAGGCGAACACAGGGATATAGCAATCAGCCCCAGCATTTT. This gives the protein CASRRTQGYSNQPQHF.

The chain has TRBV7-2 and TRBJ2-1; D is possibly TRBD2 (6 bases). CDR3 length: 15 amino acids. V was cut by 2 bases and J by 4 bases, with 12 bases left in between. Germline lookup yields CDR1 SGHTA and CDR2 FQGNSA. The CDR3 DNA reads TGTGCCAGCAGCTTATCGGCTAGCGAATACAATGAGCAGTTCTTC. It is translated as CASSLSASEYNEQFF. Full variable domain (rest looked up from reference TRBV7-2 and TRBJ2-1): GAGVSQSPSNKVTEKGKDVELRCDPISGHTALYWYRQSLGQGLEFLIYFQGNSAPDKSGLPSDRFSAERTGGSVSTLTIQRTQQEDSAVYLCASSLSASEYNEQFFGPGTRLTVL.

V usage is TRBV11-3 and J usage is TRBJ2-2; TRBD2 aligns across 15 bases. The CDR3 loop spans 19 amino acids. CDR1 and CDR2 from the germline V gene are SGHNT and YENEEA. V dropped 5 bases and J dropped 0; count of bases not matched to a gene: 7. The CDR3 loop reads CASSPWTSGGAANTGELFF. CDR3 coding DNA: TGTGCCAGCAGCCCCTGGACTAGCGGGGGGGCAGCGAACACCGGGGAGCTGTTTTTT.

The chain has TRBV7-8 and TRBJ1-2; TRBD1 agrees at 7 bases. Germline V CDR1 and CDR2: SGHVS, FQNEAQ. CDR3 size: 15 residues. V dropped 5 bases and J dropped 8; count of bases not matched to a gene: 14. CDR3 DNA: TGTGCCAGCAGCCCCGGGACAGTACTACCCCGCGGCTACACCTTC. It yields the protein CASSPGTVLPRGYTF.